This T cell receptor (beta chain) was obtained from a study of Ad26.COV2.S vaccination and SARS-CoV-2 variants. Looking at the study overall: Dosing was one shot or two shots 56 days apart. Whole-study results and caveats: The authors reported substantial breadth in spike-specific CD8+ and CD4+ T cell responses after vaccination. Researchers reported similar non-spike TCR breadth in vaccine and placebo recipients.

The method was immunoSEQ multiplex PCR; TCRdb's version includes in-frame clones alone and lacks a portion of them. The repertoire has about 480,000 clones, 87% of them found once; the top ten carry around 13%. Sample treatment: approximately 18 received Ad26.COV2.S at low or high dose, single or two shots; roughly 5 received placebo; per-sample allocation not given. It was on day 63 after the first vaccine or placebo injection that samples were taken. Expression of Wuhan-strain SARS-CoV-2 spike came from the Ad26 vector that formed the vaccine. Germline CDR1 reads SGHNT; CDR2 reads YYREEE (reference sequence). Trimming removed 3 bases at V and 8 bases at J, with 8 bases between. The CDR3 loop spans 11 amino acids. This clone was seen only once. Its cognate antigen is unknown.

The source is a person between 18 and 65 years old who received the Ad26.COV2.S COVID-19 vaccine or a placebo. Sequencing was performed on peripheral blood, taken in a trial of Ad26.COV2.S vaccine versus placebo. This chain links TRBV5-4 with TRBJ1-2; no definite D call. The CDR3 spells CASSSSRGYTF. The CDR3, as DNA: TGTGCCAGCAGCTCGTCGCGGGGCTACACCTTC.